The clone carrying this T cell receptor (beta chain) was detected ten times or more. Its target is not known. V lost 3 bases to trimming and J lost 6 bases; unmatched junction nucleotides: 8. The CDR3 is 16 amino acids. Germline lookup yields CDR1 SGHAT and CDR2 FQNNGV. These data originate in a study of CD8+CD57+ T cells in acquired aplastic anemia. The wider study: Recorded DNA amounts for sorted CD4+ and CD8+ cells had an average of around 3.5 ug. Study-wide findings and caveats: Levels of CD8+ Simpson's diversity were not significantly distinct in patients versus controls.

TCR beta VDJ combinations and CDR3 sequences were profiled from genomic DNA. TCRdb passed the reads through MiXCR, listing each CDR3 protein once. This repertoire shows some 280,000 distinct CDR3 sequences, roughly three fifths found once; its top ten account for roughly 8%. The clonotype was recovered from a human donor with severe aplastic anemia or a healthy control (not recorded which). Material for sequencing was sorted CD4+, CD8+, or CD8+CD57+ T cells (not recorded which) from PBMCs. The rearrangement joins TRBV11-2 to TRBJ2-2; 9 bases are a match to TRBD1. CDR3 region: CASSLGGQGWAGELFF. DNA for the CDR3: TGTGCCAGCAGCTTGGGGGGACAGGGATGGGCCGGGGAGCTGTTTTTT.